Following are 14 T cell receptor beta chains from one sample sequenced in a study of CD8+ T cells in alopecia areata. Sequencing templates came from extracted RNA that was reverse transcribed into cDNA. Data came from immunoSEQ multiplex PCR; TCRdb stores just in-frame clones and leaves some out. The data contain fewer than 40,000 clones, around 62% of them singletons. The sequenced sample consisted of NKG2D-high CD8+ T cells sorted from blood. The source is a human donor with alopecia areata.

This clone has a handful of counts. The V gene is TRBV14, the J gene TRBJ2-3; possible D gene TRBD1, 5 bases. The CDR3 is 15 amino acids. The V end lost 1 base, the J end lost 0 bases, and 8 bases lay between the germline ends. Per the germline V gene, CDR1 is SGHDN and CDR2 is FVKESK. The CDR3 nucleotides are TGTGCCAGCAGCCAAGCAGGGATTAGCACAGATACGCAGTATTTT. It codes for CASSQAGISTDTQYF.

The chain uses TRBV5-4 and TRBJ1-1; TRBD1 agrees at 8 bases. The CDR3 runs 15 residues. With 1 base clipped from V and 5 bases from J, the junction kept 7 bases outside the gene matches. Germline V gene lookup returns CDR1 SGHNT and CDR2 YYREEE (reference sequence). The CDR3 loop is CASSLSQGDGTEAFF. CDR3 sequence (DNA): TGTGCCAGCAGCTTGTCACAGGGGGATGGGACTGAAGCTTTCTTT.

The V and J genes are TRBV20-1 and TRBJ1-1; D is unresolved. Deletions cut 1 base from V and 0 bases from J, with 0 bases between. The CDR3 runs 11 residues. Per germline, CDR1 DFQATT and CDR2 SNEGSKA (reference sequence). CDR3 region: CSARVNTEAFF. CDR3 nucleotides: TGCAGTGCTAGAGTGAACACTGAAGCTTTCTTT.

The rearrangement links TRBV29-1 to TRBJ2-2, with 10 bases fitting TRBD2. V lost 3 bases, J lost 2 bases, and 6 bases stayed unmatched. CDR1 SQVTM and CDR2 ANQGSEA come from the germline V gene. The CDR3 has 16 residues. The CDR3 DNA reads as TGCAGCGTTGATTCCATAGCGGGAGGAAACACCGGGGAGCTGTTTTTT. It codes for CSVDSIAGGNTGELFF.

This chain joins TRBV4-2 and TRBJ1-2; D gene uncertain. The V gene lost 0 bases and the J gene lost 8 bases, with 10 bases spanning the gap. This CDR3 has 13 amino acids. CDR1 is LGHNA and CDR2 is YNFKEQ in the germline V gene. The CDR3 is CASSQEFGHGYTF. The CDR3 DNA reads as TGTGCCAGCAGCCAAGAATTTGGTCACGGCTACACCTTC.

V usage is TRBV5-1 and J usage is TRBJ2-5, with TRBD2 matching over 13 bases. The CDR3 spans 20 residues. CDR1 SGHRS and CDR2 YFSETQ come from the germline V gene. The junction had 22 bases not matched to a gene; V was cut back by 4 bases and J by 7 bases. The CDR3 region is CASSGASWTSGGDGVGTQYF. CDR3 DNA: TGCGCCAGCAGCGGGGCGAGCTGGACTAGCGGGGGCGATGGAGTTGGGACCCAGTACTTC. The full variable domain, completed using reference TRBV5-1 and TRBJ2-5, is KAGVTQTPRYLIKTRGQQVTLSCSPISGHRSVSWYQQTPGQGLQFLFEYFSETQRNKGNFPGRFSGRQFSNSRSEMNVSTLELGDSALYLCASSGASWTSGGDGVGTQYFGPGTRLLVL.

There are a few counts of this clone. The rearrangement joins TRBV7-2 to TRBJ2-5; perhaps TRBD2 as D (5 bases). The DNA end is a closer match to TRBJ2-7, so the J assignment may be wrong. This CDR3 is 13 amino acids long. Looked up from germline, CDR1 is SGHTA and CDR2 is FQGNSA. CDR3 nucleotides: TGTGCCAGCAGCCCCGGGCCGGGGTACGAGCAGTACTTC. It is translated as CASSPGPGYEQYF.

The chain uses TRBV5-1 and TRBJ1-1; tentatively, D is TRBD1 (6 bases). CDR3 length: 12 amino acids. Per the germline V gene, CDR1 is SGHRS and CDR2 is YFSETQ. V dropped 1 base and J dropped 8 bases, with 9 bases sitting between them. The CDR3 reads CASSLRGAEAFF. The CDR3 region has the DNA TGCGCCAGCAGCTTGCGGGGGGCCGAAGCTTTCTTT.

This clone was observed a single time. The chain employs TRBV6-1 and TRBJ2-2, with D uncertain. Deletions cut 7 bases from V and 4 bases from J, with 16 bases between. From germline, CDR1 is MNHNS and CDR2 SASEGT. CDR3 length: 15 residues. The CDR3 DNA reads as TGTGCCAGCACCTTCATGGGGTTCGCCACCGGGGAGCTGTTTTTT. Translated: CASTFMGFATGELFF.

The genes are TRBV5-4 and TRBJ2-3; no reliable D call. The ends were cut back, 7 bases at V and 5 bases at J, with 8 bases in the middle. The CDR3 runs 11 residues. Per germline, CDR1 SGHNT and CDR2 YYREEE (reference sequence). The CDR3 DNA is TGTGCCAGCGGGTTTGGAGATACGCAGTATTTT. Translation gives CASGFGDTQYF.

The table lists this clone with a count of one. The rearrangement joins TRBV27 to TRBJ2-5, with D uncertain. The CDR3 runs to 17 residues. Deletions cut 1 base from V and 3 bases from J, with 18 bases between. CDR1 and CDR2 (germline): MNHEY, SMNVEV (reference sequence). CDR3 amino acids: CASSLLGHRLDKETQYF. The CDR3 bases are TGTGCCAGCAGTTTATTGGGCCACCGATTAGATAAAGAGACCCAGTACTTC.

The V gene is TRBV4-1, the J gene TRBJ1-1; the D gene is possibly TRBD1 (6 bases). The CDR3 runs 14 residues. Germline V CDR1 and CDR2: MGHRA, YSYEKL. The V gene lost 6 bases and the J gene lost 5 bases, with 16 bases spanning the gap. The CDR3 DNA follows: TGCGCCAGCAGTCAGGGGAGGGGGGATACTGAAGCTTTCTTT. Translation gives CASSQGRGDTEAFF.

The chain carries TRBV28 and TRBJ1-2; perhaps TRBD1 as D (5 bases). The V end lost 6 bases, the J end lost 0 bases, and 14 bases lay between the germline ends. The CDR3 sequence is 15 residues long. From germline, CDR1 is MDHEN and CDR2 SYDVKM. The CDR3 coding sequence is TGTGCCAGCAGCCAGCCGGGGCCGGCTAACTATGGCTACACCTTC. Its translation: CASSQPGPANYGYTF.

The chain joins TRBV7-6 to TRBJ1-2; TRBD1 aligns across 7 bases. The germline V gene encodes CDR1 SGHVS and CDR2 FNYEAQ. Trimming at V came to 1 base and at J to 6 bases, leaving 8 bases not matched to a gene. The CDR3 is 15 residues long. CDR3 coding DNA: TGTGCCAGCAGCTTAGAACACAGGGGATATGATGGCTACACCTTC. Its translation: CASSLEHRGYDGYTF.